The T cell receptor beta chain under discussion was sequenced for a study of T cell responses to AZD1222 COVID-19 vaccine. The method was immunoSEQ multiplex PCR; TCRdb's version includes in-frame clones alone and lacks a portion of them. The table lists about 140,000 clones, approximately 92% of them singletons. Trimming at V came to 6 bases and at J to 0 bases, leaving 4 bases not matched to a gene. Germline lookup yields CDR1 MNHEY and CDR2 SMNVEV (reference sequence). The CDR3 contains 15 residues. Here the sequenced sample was peripheral blood, taken 28 days after the second AZD1222 dose. The V gene is TRBV27, the J gene TRBJ2-1, with 8 bases lining up with TRBD1. This TCR came from an adult who received the AZD1222 COVID-19 vaccine. CDR3 nucleotide sequence: TGTGCCAGCAGGCGACAGGGGAGCTCCTACAATGAGCAGTTCTTC. Its translation: CASRRQGSSYNEQFF.